This paragraph reports one TCR beta chain. This sample also contains other DNA sequences that code for the same CDR3. How the authors handled the data: By means of reference gene primer amplification, nucleated cell counts were estimated. Using immunoSEQ multiplex PCR, the repertoire was profiled, and TCRdb retains in-frame clones only, with some absent. V, J and clone size reflect that table, while D and trimming were determined from the DNA. Seen here are 150,000 or so clones, around 89% observed once, and the top ten hold 2.5% to 3%. This specimen comes from a study of blood T cell repertoires in COVID-19. Study-level information: Collection of acute and convalescent COVID-19 samples took place in the United States, Italy and Spain. PBMCs, B-cell-depleted T cells, or T cells were the source of the cDNA or gDNA that made up the material.

Germline CDR1 and CDR2: SNHLY and FYNNEI. CDR3 size: 13 residues. V gave up 4 bases and J gave up 5 bases; unmatched junction bases: 5. Material for sequencing was peripheral blood. The chain couples TRBV2 to TRBJ2-7; 7 bases line up with TRBD1. This receptor was identified in a man aged 60 to 75 with active or convalescent COVID-19. Here the CDR3 reads CASSGDRADEQYF. CDR3 nucleotides: TGTGCCAGCAGTGGAGACAGGGCGGACGAGCAGTACTTC.